Below, one T cell receptor beta chain is given with its context. Germline V lookup: CDR1 SGHDN, CDR2 FVKESK. The length of the CDR3 is 16 residues. Trimming took 4 bases from V and 9 from J, leaving 21 bases between them. Original handling: Reference gene primers were amplified, and this amplification served to estimate nucleated cell counts. Libraries were prepared by immunoSEQ multiplex PCR; TCRdb keeps only in-frame clonotypes and omits some of them. The DNA was the basis for D and trimming; V, J and clone size are from that table. The sample records tens of thousands of clones, about three quarters being singletons. These data come from a study of blood T cell repertoires in COVID-19. Across the study: COVID-19 samples, acute and convalescent, were from the United States, Italy and Spain. T cells, B-cell-depleted T cells, or PBMCs supplied cDNA or gDNA.

The source of this sequence is a human donor in a cohort sampled during active COVID-19. Sequenced: peripheral blood. The chain combines TRBV14 with TRBJ2-2; TRBD2 is a possible D gene (6 bases). The CDR3 loop is CASSPDPAGRIRELFF. The CDR3 DNA reads as TGTGCCAGCAGCCCCGACCCTGCGGGGAGGATCCGGGAGCTGTTTTTT.